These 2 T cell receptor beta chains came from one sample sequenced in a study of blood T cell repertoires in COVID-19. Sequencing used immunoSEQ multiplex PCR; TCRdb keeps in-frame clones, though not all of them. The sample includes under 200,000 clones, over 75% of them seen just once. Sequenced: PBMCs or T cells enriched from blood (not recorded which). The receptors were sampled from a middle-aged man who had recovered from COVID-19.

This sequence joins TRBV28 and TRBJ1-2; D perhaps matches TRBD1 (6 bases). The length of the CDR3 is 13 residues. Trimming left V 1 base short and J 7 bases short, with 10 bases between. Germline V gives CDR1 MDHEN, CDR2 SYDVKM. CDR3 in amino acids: CASSLSGGGGYTF. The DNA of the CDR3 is TGTGCCAGCAGTTTATCGGGGGGCGGTGGCTACACCTTC.

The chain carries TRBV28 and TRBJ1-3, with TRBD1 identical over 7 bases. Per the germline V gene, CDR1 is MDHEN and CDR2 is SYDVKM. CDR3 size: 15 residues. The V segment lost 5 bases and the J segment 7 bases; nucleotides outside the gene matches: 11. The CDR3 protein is CASSPPSTGWNTIYF. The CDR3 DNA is TGTGCCAGCAGTCCCCCCTCGACAGGGTGGAACACCATATATTTT.